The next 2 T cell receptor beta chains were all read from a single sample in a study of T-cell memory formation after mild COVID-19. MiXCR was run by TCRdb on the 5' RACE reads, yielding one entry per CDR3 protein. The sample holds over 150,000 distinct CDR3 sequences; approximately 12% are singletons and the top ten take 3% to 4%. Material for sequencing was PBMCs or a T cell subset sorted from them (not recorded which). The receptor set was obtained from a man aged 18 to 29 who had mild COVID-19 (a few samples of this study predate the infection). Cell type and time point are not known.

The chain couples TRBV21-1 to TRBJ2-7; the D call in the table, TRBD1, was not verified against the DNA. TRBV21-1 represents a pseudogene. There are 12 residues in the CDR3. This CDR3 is CATRTGGHEQYV. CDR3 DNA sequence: TGTGCCACCCGGACAGGGGGGCACGAGCAGTACGTC.

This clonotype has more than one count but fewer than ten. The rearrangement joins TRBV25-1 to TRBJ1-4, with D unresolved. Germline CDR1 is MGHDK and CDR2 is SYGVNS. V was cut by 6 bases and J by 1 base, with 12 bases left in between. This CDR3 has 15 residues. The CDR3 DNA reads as TGTGCCAGCAGCCCCTGGGGAGAAACTAATGAAAAACTGTTTTTT. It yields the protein CASSPWGETNEKLFF.